This T cell receptor (beta chain) was observed in a study of blood T cell repertoires in COVID-19. Study as a whole: Sites in the United States, Italy and Spain provided acute and convalescent COVID-19 samples. PBMCs, B-cell-depleted T cells, or T cells provided the cDNA or gDNA that made up the material.

As processed by the authors: How many nucleated cells were present was estimated from reference gene primer amplification. Libraries were prepared by immunoSEQ multiplex PCR; TCRdb keeps only in-frame clonotypes and omits some of them. The DNA was the basis for D and trimming; V, J and clone size are from that table. The sample lists over 70,000 clones, roughly 88% occurring once. Germline CDR1 MGHRA, CDR2 YSYEKL. Trimming removed 4 bases at V and 0 bases at J, with 22 bases between. This CDR3 has 19 amino acids. The sample was peripheral blood. The V gene is TRBV4-1, the J gene TRBJ1-5; D perhaps matches TRBD1 (5 bases). The clonotype originates from a man older than 75 with acute or convalescent COVID-19. Here the CDR3 DNA reads TGCGCCAGCAGCCCCCATAAGCTAGGGGACTCCTATAGCAATCAGCCCCAGCATTTT. Encoded protein: CASSPHKLGDSYSNQPQHF.